This TCR beta chain was recovered during a study of T cell repertoires in cytomegalovirus infection. At the level of the study: Both CMV infection and a matching HLA type were indicated by public TCR beta signatures. Study-wide results and limits: Summed public TCR beta family frequency identified CMV carriers bearing the relevant HLA.

TCRdb ran MiXCR on the reads and lists one entry per CDR3 protein. The data show approximately 730,000 distinct CDR3 sequences, just under 30% seen once. Remarks on this clonotype: No antigen is known for it.

The receptor was derived from a human donor in good health (CMV status not recorded). Some clones in this sample may be carry-over from other donors' samples. This material consisted of cultured CD8+ T cells from PBMCs, taken from culture after CMV antigen stimulation.

The CDR3 spells CASTDEALPQHF. In nucleotides, the CDR3 is TGTGCCAGCACTGACGAGGCTTTGCCCCAGCATTTT. The chain joins TRBV6-2 or TRBV6-3 to TRBJ1-5; the D is unclear. Germline CDR1 and CDR2: MNHEY and SVGEGT. This CDR3 spans 12 amino acids. Trimming stripped 7 bases from V and 9 bases from J, with 13 bases between.